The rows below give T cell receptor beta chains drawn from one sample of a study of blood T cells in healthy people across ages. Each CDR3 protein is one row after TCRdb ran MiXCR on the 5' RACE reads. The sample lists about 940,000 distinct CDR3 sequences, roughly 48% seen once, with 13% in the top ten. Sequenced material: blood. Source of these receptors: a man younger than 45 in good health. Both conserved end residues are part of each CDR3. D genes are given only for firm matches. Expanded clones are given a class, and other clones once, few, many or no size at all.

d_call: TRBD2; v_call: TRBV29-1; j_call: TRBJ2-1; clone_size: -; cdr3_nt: TGCAGCGTCGTAACTAGCGGGGGCTACAATGAGCAGTTCTTC; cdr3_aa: CSVVTSGGYNEQFF
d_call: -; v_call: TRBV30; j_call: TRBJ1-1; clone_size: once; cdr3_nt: TGTGCCTGGAGCCCCGGGGGGAGGGTTACTGAAGCTTTCTTT; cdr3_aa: CAWSPGGRVTEAFF
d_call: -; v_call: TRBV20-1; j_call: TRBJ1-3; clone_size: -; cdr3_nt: TGCAGTGCTAGGGGCAGCGTCTCCTCTGGAAACACCATATATTTT; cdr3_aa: CSARGSVSSGNTIYF
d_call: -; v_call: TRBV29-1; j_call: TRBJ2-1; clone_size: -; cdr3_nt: TGCAGCGTGCAAAGACAGGCAACCTACAATGAGCAGTTCTTC; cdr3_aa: CSVQRQATYNEQFF
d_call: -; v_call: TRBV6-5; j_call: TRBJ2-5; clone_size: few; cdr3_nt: TGTGCCAGCAGTTACTGGGGCACGGAGACCCAGTACTTC; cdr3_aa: CASSYWGTETQYF
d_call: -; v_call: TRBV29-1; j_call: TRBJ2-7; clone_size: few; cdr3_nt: TGCAGCGTAAGGCAGGGGGGAGAATACGAGCAGTACTTC; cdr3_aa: CSVRQGGEYEQYF
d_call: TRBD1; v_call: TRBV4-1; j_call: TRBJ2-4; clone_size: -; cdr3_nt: TGCGCCAGCAGCCAAGTGGGACAGCAACTAGCCAAAAACATTCAGTACTTC; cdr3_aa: CASSQVGQQLAKNIQYF
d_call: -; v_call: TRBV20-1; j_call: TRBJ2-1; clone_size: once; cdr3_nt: TGCAGTGCTACCCTGATCCGGGGAACAGAGACCCAGTTCTTC; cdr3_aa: CSATLIRGTETQFF
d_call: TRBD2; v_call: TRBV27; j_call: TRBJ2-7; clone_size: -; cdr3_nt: TGTGCCAGCAGGATCTCCACTAGCGGGGGTAGCGAGCAGTACTTC; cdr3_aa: CASRISTSGGSEQYF
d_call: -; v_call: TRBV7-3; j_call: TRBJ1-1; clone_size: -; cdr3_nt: TGTGCCAGCAGCTCCCAGATGGACAGCCCTGAAGCTTTCTTT; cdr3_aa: CASSSQMDSPEAFF
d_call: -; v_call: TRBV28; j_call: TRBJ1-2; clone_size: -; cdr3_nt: TGTGCCAGCAGTTTCCCAGCTGCCGGGGGAAACTATGGCTACACCTTC; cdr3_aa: CASSFPAAGGNYGYTF
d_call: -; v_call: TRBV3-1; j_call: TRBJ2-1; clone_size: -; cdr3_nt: TGTGCCAGCAGCCAAGATCGGCAGGCGGCAAGCTCCTACAATGAGCAGTTCTTC; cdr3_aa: CASSQDRQAASSYNEQFF
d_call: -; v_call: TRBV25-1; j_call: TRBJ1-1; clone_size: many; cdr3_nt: TGTGCCAGCAGTCCTTCTATGAACACTGAAGCTTTCTTT; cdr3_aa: CASSPSMNTEAFF
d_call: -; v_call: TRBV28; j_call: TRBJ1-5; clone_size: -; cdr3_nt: TGTGCCAGCAGTTCGACACTCAATCAGCCCCAGCATTTT; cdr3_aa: CASSSTLNQPQHF
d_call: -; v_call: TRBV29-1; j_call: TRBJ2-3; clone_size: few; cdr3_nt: TGCAGCGCCGTAGGGCTAGATACGCAGTATTTT; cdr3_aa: CSAVGLDTQYF
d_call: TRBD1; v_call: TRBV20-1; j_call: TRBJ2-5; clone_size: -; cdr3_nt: TGCAGTGCTAGATCGGGACAGGGAGAGGGGACCCAGTACTTC; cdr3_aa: CSARSGQGEGTQYF
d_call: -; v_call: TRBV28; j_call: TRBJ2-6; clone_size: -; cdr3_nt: TGTGCCAGCAGTCCCCCAACCCTCTCTGGGGCCAACATCCTGACTTTC; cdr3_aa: CASSPPTLSGANILTF
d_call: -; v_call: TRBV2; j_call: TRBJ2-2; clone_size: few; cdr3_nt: TGTGCCAGCAGCCAAAGGCGACTTTCGAACACCGGGGAGCTGTTTTTT; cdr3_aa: CASSQRRLSNTGELFF
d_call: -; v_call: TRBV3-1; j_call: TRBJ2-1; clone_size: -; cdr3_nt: TGTGCCAGCAGCCAAGGCCCCCCTAGCGAGCAGTTCTTC; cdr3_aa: CASSQGPPSEQFF
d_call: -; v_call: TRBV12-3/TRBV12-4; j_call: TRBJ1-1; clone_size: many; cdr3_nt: TGTGCCAGCAGTTTACGAGACACTGAAGCTTTCTTT; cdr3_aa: CASSLRDTEAFF
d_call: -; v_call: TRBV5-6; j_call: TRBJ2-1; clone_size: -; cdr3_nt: TGTGCCAGCAGCTTGGCCAAAGCAGGGGAGTACAATGAGCAGTTCTTC; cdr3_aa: CASSLAKAGEYNEQFF
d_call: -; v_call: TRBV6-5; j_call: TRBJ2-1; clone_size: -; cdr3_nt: TGTGCCAGCTCCCTCAGGGGAGGGGTGAGGGAGCAGTTCTTC; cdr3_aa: CASSLRGGVREQFF
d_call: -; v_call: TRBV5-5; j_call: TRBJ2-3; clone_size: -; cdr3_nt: TGTGCCAGCAGCTTCCGGGCCTCCTGGGATACGCAGTATTTT; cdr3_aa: CASSFRASWDTQYF
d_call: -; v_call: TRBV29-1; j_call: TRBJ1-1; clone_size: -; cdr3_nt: TGCAGCGTTGATCGGCCGACGATGAACACTGAAGCTTTCTTT; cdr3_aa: CSVDRPTMNTEAFF
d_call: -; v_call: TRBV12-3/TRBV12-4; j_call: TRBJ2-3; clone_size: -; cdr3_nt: TGTGCCAGCAGTTATGGAGCCCACGCAGATACGCAGTATTTT; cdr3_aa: CASSYGAHADTQYF
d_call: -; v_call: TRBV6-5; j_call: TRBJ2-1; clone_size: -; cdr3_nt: TGTGCCGGCAGAGCCGCGGGGGCCTTTTACAATGAGCAGTTCTTC; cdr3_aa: CAGRAAGAFYNEQFF
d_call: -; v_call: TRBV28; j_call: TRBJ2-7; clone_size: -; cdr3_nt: TGTGCCAGCAGTTCCGATCAAACCTACGAGCAGTACTTC; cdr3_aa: CASSSDQTYEQYF
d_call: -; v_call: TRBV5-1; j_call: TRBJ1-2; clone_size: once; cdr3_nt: TGCGCCAGCAGCTTGGCCGAATCCTGGGGTGTCGGCTACACCTTC; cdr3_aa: CASSLAESWGVGYTF
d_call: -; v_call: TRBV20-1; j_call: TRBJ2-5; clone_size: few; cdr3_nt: TGCAGTCCCATCGGGACACTCCAAGAGACCCAGTACTTC; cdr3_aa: CSPIGTLQETQYF
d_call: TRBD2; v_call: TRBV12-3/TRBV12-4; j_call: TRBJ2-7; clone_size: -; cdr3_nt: TGTGCCAGCAGAGAACTAGCGGGGAGTCACAATGAGCAGTACTTC; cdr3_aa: CASRELAGSHNEQYF
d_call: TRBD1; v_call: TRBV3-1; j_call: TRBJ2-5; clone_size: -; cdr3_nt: TGTGCCAGCAGCCAACCGCTGACAGGGGGCCAAGAGACCCAGTACTTC; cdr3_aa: CASSQPLTGGQETQYF
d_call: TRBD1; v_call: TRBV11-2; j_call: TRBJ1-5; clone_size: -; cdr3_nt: TGTGCCAGCAGCCCGGACAGGGCACTTCTCAATCAGCCCCAGCATTTT; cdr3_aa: CASSPDRALLNQPQHF
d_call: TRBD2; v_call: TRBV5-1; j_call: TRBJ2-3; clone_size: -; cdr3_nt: TGCGCCAGCAGCGACCAGCGGGGGGACACAGATACGCAGTATTTT; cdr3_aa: CASSDQRGDTDTQYF